This T cell receptor beta chain was sequenced during a study of metastatic and nonmetastatic thyroid tumors. Study-level results: The reported finding was significantly higher TCR beta diversity in malignant thyroid tumors relative to benign nodules, in blood and tumor.

A few counts support this clone. Its antigen is currently unknown. In the original analysis: CDR3 was compared across clinicopathological groups, and the resulting differences were used to build a distant-metastasis classifier for papillary thyroid cancer. Using MiXCR, TCRdb re-called clones from the PCR reads. The V and J calls and clone size are TCRdb's, not the authors'. The sample carries about 24,000 clones, 10% to 15% recorded once. Each patient came to thyroid surgery without any prior treatment (of any kind). The germline gives CDR1 MDHEN, CDR2 SYDVKM. The CDR3 length is 13 residues. Trimming removed 2 bases from V and 7 bases from J; junction bases left unmatched: 3.

The clonotype originates from a female donor with papillary thyroid cancer or a benign thyroid nodule (not recorded which). Some clones in this sample may be carry-over from other donors' samples. Input material: blood. V usage is TRBV28 and J usage is TRBJ1-2; TRBD1 matches at 8 bases. The CDR3 DNA reads as TGTGCCAGCAGTTTACAGGGGGCGCGTGGCTACACCTTC. It yields the protein CASSLQGARGYTF.